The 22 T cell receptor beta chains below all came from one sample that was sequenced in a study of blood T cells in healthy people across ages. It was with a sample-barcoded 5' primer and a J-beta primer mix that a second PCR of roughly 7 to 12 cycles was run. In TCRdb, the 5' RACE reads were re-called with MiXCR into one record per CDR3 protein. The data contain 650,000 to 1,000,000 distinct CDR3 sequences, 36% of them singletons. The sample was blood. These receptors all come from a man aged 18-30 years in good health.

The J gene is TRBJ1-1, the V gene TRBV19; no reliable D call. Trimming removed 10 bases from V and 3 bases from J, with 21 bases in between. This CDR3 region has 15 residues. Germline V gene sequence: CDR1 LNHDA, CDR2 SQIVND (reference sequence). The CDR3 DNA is TGTGCCACCTCCCCCGTGCGGGTTCGGGACACTGAAGCTTTCTTT. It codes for CATSPVRVRDTEAFF. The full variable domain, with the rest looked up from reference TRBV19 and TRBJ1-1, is DGGITQSPKYLFRKEGQNVTLSCEQNLNHDAMYWYRQDPGQGLRLIYYSQIVNDFQKGDIAEGYSVSREKKESFPLTVTSAQKNPTAFYLCATSPVRVRDTEAFFGQGTRLTVV.

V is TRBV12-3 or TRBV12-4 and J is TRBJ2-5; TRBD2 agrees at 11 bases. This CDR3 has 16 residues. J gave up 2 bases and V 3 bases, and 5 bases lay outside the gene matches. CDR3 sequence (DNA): TGTGCCAGCAGTTTGACTAGCGGGATTCTTCAAGAGACCCAGTACTTC. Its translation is CASSLTSGILQETQYF.

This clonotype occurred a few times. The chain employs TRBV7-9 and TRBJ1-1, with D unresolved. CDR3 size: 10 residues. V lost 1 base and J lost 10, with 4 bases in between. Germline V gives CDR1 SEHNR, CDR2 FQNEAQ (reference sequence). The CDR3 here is CASSLDRAFF. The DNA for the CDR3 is TGTGCCAGCAGCTTAGACCGAGCTTTCTTT.

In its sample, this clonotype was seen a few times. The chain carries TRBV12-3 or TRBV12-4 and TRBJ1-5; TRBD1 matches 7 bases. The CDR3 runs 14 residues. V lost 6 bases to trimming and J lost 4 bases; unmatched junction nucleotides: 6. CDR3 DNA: TGTGCCAGCAGCCATTCCAGGGGGAATCAGCCCCAGCATTTT. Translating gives CASSHSRGNQPQHF.

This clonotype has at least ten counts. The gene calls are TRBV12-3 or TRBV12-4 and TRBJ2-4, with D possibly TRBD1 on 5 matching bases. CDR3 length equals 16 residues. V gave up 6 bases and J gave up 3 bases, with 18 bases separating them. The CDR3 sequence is CASSHDPGQGKNIQYF. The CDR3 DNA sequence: TGTGCCAGCAGCCACGACCCAGGGCAGGGCAAAAACATTCAGTACTTC.

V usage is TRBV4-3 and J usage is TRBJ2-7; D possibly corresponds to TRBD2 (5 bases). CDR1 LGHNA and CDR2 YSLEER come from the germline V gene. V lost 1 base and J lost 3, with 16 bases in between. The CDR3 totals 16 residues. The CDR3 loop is CASSQGGSGGDYEQYF. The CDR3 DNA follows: TGCGCCAGCAGCCAAGGAGGGTCAGGAGGAGACTACGAGCAGTACTTC.

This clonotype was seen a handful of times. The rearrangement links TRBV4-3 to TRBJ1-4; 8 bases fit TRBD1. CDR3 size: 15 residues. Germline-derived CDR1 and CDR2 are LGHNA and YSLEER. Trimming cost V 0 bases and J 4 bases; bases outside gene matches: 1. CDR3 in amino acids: CASSQDDRGNEKLFF. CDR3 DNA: TGCGCCAGCAGCCAAGATGACAGGGGTAATGAAAAACTGTTTTTT.

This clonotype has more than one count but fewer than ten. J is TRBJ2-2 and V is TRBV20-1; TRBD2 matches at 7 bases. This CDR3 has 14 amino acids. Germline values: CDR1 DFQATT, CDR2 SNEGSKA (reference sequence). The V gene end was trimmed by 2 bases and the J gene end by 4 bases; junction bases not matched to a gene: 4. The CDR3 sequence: CSARRGEGTGELFF. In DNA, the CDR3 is TGCAGTGCTAGACGCGGGGAGGGCACCGGGGAGCTGTTTTTT.

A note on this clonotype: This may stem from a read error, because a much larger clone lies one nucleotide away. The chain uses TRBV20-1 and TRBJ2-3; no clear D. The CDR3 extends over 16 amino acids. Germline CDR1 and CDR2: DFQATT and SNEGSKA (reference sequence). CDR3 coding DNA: TGCAGAGCTAGAGATGGGATCGCTGCTAGCACAGATACGCAGTATTTT. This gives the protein CRARDGIAASTDTQYF.

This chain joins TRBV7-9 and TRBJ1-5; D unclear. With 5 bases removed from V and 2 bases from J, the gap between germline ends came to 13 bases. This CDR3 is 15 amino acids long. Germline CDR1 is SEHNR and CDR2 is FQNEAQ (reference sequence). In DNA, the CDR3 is TGTGCCAGCAGCCCGGCGGGTTATGGCAATCAGCCCCAGCATTTT. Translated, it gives CASSPAGYGNQPQHF.

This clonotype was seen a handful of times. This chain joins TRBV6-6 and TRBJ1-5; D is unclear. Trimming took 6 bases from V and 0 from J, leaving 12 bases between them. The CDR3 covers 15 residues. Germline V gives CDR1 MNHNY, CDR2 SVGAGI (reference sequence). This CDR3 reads CASREWENSNQPQHF. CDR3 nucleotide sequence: TGTGCCAGCAGAGAATGGGAGAATAGCAATCAGCCCCAGCATTTT.

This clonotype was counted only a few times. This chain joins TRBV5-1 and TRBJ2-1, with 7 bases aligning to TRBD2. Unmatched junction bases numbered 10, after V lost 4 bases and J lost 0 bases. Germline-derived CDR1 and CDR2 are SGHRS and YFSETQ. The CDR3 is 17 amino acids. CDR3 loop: CASSMETLASSYNEQFF. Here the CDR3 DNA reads TGCGCCAGCAGCATGGAAACACTAGCGAGCTCCTACAATGAGCAGTTCTTC. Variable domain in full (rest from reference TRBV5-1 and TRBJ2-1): KAGVTQTPRYLIKTRGQQVTLSCSPISGHRSVSWYQQTPGQGLQFLFEYFSETQRNKGNFPGRFSGRQFSNSRSEMNVSTLELGDSALYLCASSMETLASSYNEQFFGPGTRLTVL.

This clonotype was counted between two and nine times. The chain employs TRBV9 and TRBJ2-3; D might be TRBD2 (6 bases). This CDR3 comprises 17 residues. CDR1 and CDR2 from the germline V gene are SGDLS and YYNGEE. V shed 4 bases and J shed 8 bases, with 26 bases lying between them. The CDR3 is CASSPSAGTPGGGTQYF. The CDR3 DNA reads TGTGCCAGCAGCCCTTCTGCCGGGACTCCCGGGGGAGGTACGCAGTATTTT.

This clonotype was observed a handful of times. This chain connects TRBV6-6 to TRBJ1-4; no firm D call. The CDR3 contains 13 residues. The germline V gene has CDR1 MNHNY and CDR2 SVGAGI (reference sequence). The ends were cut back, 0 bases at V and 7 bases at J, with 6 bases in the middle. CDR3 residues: CASSYSLREKLFF. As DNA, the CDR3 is TGTGCCAGCAGTTACTCCCTTCGTGAAAAACTGTTTTTT.

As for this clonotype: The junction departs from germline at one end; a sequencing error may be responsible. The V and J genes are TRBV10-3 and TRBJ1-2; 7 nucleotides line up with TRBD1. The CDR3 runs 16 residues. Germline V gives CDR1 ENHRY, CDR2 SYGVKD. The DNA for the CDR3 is TGTGCCATCAGTGTAAGGGACAGCAAAACTAACTATAGCTACACCTTC. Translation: CAISVRDSKTNYSYTF.

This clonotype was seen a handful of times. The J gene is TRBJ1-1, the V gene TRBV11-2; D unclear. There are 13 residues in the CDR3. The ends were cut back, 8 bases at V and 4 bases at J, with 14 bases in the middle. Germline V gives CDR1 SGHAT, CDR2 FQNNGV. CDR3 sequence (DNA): TGTGCCAGCGGAGCTGGGTGGGGCACTGAAGCTTTCTTT. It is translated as CASGAGWGTEAFF.

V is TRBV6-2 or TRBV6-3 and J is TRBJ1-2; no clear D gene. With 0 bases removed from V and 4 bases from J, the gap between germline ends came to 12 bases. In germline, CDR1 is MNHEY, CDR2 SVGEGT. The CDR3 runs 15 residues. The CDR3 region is CASSYSLEGAYGYTF. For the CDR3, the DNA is TGTGCCAGCAGTTACTCTCTCGAGGGTGCCTATGGCTACACCTTC.

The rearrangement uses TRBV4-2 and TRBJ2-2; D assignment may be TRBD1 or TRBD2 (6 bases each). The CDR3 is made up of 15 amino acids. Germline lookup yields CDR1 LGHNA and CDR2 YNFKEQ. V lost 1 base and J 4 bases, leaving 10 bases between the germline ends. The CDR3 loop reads CASSQGKGGTGELFF. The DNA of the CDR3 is TGTGCCAGCAGCCAAGGGAAGGGGGGCACCGGGGAGCTGTTTTTT.

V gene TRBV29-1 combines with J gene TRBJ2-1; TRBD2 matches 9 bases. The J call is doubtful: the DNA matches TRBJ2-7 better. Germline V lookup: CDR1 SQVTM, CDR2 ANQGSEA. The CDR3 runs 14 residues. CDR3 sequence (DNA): TGCAGCGGGGTTAGCGGGGGCTCCTACAATGAGCAGTACTTC. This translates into CSGVSGGSYNEQYF.

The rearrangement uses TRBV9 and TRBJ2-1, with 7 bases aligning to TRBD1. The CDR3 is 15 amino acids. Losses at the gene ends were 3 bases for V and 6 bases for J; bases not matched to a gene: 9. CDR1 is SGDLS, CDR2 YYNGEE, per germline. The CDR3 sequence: CASSAPDRLPNEQFF. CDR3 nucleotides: TGTGCCAGCAGCGCACCGGACAGGTTACCCAATGAGCAGTTCTTC.

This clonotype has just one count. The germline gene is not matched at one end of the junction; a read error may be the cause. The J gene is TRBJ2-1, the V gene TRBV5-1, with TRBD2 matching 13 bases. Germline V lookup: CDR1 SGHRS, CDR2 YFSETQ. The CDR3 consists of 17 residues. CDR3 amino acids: CASSSGLAGDFYNERFF. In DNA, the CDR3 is TGCGCCAGCAGCTCTGGACTAGCGGGGGACTTCTACAATGAGCGGTTCTTC.

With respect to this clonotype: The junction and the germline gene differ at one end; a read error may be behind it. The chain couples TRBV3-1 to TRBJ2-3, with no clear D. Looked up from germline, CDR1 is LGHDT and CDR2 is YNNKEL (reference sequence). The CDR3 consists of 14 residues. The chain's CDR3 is CACSHGQATDTQYF. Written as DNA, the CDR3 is TGTGCCTGCAGCCACGGGCAGGCCACAGATACGCAGTATTTT.